This TCR beta chain originates from a study of T cell repertoires in cytomegalovirus infection. Study context: It was the public TCR beta signatures that indicated both CMV infection and matching HLA type. General study findings and limits: The study identified carriers of CMV plus the relevant HLA from cumulative public TCR beta family frequency. The study found HLA-C-restricted CMV-specific TCR beta clonotypes dominating the ex vivo response.

The germline V and J ends were trimmed by 8 bases and 6 bases, with 19 bases remaining between them. Germline CDR1 SGHTA, CDR2 FQGNSA. There are 15 residues in the CDR3. TCRdb fed the reads into MiXCR, producing one record per CDR3 protein. The sample contains under 350,000 distinct CDR3 sequences, 9.5% of which appear only once. In this sample, this clonotype turned up many times. The antigen remains unidentified. The gene calls are TRBV7-2 and TRBJ2-2; the D gene is possibly TRBD1 (6 bases). The source material was PBMCs. This TCR derives from a human donor in good health (CMV status not recorded). Some clones in this sample may be carry-over from other donors' samples. In DNA, the CDR3 is TGTGCCAGCCGCCAAACAGGGATGTCACCCGGGGAGCTGTTTTTT. It encodes CASRQTGMSPGELFF.